This TCR beta chain was identified during a study of cytotoxic CD8 clonotypes in ibrutinib-treated CLL. Profiled with immunoSEQ multiplex PCR; TCRdb holds only in-frame clones, not every one. The sample records 270,000 or so clones, 65% to 85% being singletons. After removal of 4 bases from V and 7 bases from J, the junction contained 6 bases not matched to a gene. Germline V lookup: CDR1 SGHTS, CDR2 YDEGEE. The CDR3 runs to 14 residues. Specimen: PBMCs, collected at disease progression, from a patient treated with ibrutinib. The sequence was obtained from a human donor with chronic lymphocytic leukemia. The chain recombines TRBV5-8 with TRBJ2-1; 9 bases map to TRBD2. The CDR3 is CASSPIAGVNEQFF. CDR3 in DNA: TGTGCCAGCAGCCCGATAGCGGGAGTAAATGAGCAGTTCTTC.